This T cell receptor beta chain came from a study of cytomegalovirus exposure and HLA in healthy donors (dated by TCRdb to about 2017). Notes on the research overall: An earlier analysis of some 620 of the donors reported roughly 300 Gb of sequence data and around 100 million unique TCR beta sequences obtained from 180 million or so T cells. Every repertoire in the discovery cohort had been generated on one and the same sequencing platform. Four to six DR-DQ haplotypes were handled as single units for association and clustering, since linkage in the cohort was strong. Genome-wide SNP genotypes for about 60% of the roughly 670 donors were used in a later genetic analysis, which treated that subset as a discovery cohort. A separate validation cohort of over 95 different subjects was used in addition to the roughly 700-subject first cohort. Among about 360 genotyped donors of the cohort, an average of roughly 240,000 unique TCR beta nucleotide sequences were sequenced per donor, around 18% of them non-productive. The T cell repertoires of several hundred subjects were profiled by immunosequencing and related to cytomegalovirus serostatus. Typing coverage varied by locus: about 620-630 donors for A, B, C, DRB1 and DQB1; roughly 520 for DQA1; 606 for DPA1; roughly 470 for DPB1. An earlier analysis of some 600 of the donors applied high-throughput TCR beta sequencing to assess whether each TCR beta V gene segment acted as functional or pseudogenic. The genetic ancestry cluster associated with self-reported Caucasian donors included 81% of the 350 to 500 genotyped donors. Donor age, sex, ethnicity and CMV serostatus were compiled together with the repertoire data. The study combined high-throughput TCR immunosequencing, statistical association of individual TCRs with disease status, and machine learning to predict cytomegalovirus infection status. The study aimed to test whether cataloging public T cell receptors could reveal signatures of past pathogen exposure. The later analysis used no new phenotypic data to find candidate immune exposures, relying instead on TCR beta sequences and their occurrence across donors. Roughly 300 gigabases of sequencing data and 78 million or so unique TCR sequences were included in an early release covering under 650 HLA-typed donors. In a later analysis, previously published TCR beta repertoires from some 640 donors were re-analyzed and high-resolution HLA genotyping was added so that TCR occurrence patterns could be studied. Class I and class II HLA loci were covered by the typing at four-digit resolution.

In total, approximately 690 healthy bone marrow donors made up the cohort. At the time of sampling, every cohort member was nominally healthy, though immune exposures that went unrecorded were likely present. The donor was CMV seronegative and was included in the group of over 300 seronegative cohort members. A peripheral blood sample was collected from each donor, and TCR beta sequencing was performed on peripheral blood mononuclear cells. The Qiagen DNeasy Blood Extraction Kit was used to extract genomic DNA from the blood cell samples. Including cysteine and phenylalanine, the CDR3 has 13 amino acids. The retained sequence is limited to the CDR3, 39 bases, with the frame set at the first base. CDR1 and CDR2, per the germline V gene, are SGDLS and YYNGEE. Germline trimming: 3 bases from V, 9 bases from J; junction bases outside gene matches: 6. This clone was seen a single time. Which antigen it targets is not known. Base qualities are not recorded, but no much larger clone differs from it by a single base.

Findings and caveats that apply to the study as a whole: The 87-base-pair reads could not distinguish some IMGT-functional V segments, including TRBV6-2 and TRBV6-3, so those segments were excluded. Assigning TCR associations to individual alleles was difficult when HLA alleles, especially DR and DQ, strongly co-occurred. Because some donors lacked HLA typing at each locus, the association tests relied only on the typed subset. In the study, about 150 TCR beta chains were listed as associated with cytomegalovirus. In a later analysis, HLA-associated TCR beta chains showed more clonal expansion and lower generation probabilities than non-associated chains that were equally common. Correlated functional status among segregating V segments might reflect linkage disequilibrium, but an unknown experimental factor could not be ruled out. A group of highly shared sequence variants was considered likely to be a technical artifact of the sequencing pipeline. Only TCR beta chains were sequenced in this cohort, and the absence of alpha or paired-chain data limited detectable features. A few of the identified cytomegalovirus-associated TCR beta chains were confirmed in vitro to be specific for cytomegalovirus antigens. A further reported finding was that TCR beta sequences accurately predicted the HLA-A and HLA-B alleles for most subjects in the first cohort. Because counts were too low, 15 to 20 rarely observed V segments, including chromosome 9 orphons, were excluded from the earlier analysis of under 650 of the donors. In a later analysis, several top co-occurrence clusters were reported to appear linked to parvovirus B19, influenza, CMV and Epstein-Barr virus. At a false discovery rate of 0.05, a later analysis linked 16,000 or so TCR beta sequences to specific HLA alleles. While some public TCRs were present in many individuals, most TCR sequences turned up only very rarely across donors. A later genetic analysis reported fewer N-insertions in productive TCRs among donors in an Asian-associated ancestry cluster than the approximately 670-donor mean. V-gene and J-gene trimming of TCR beta chains was associated with a missense DCLRE1C variant in a later genetic analysis, and the association was replicated in an independent cohort. For the cohort, immune exposure information was limited to CMV serostatus. The authors suggested that the approach could potentially be extended to other disease states and immunological phenotypes. Most CMV-associated TCR beta chains appeared to be HLA-restricted in a later analysis, and the HLA associations seemed to be driven largely by CMV exposure. An earlier analysis of approximately 590 of the donors showed that most TCR beta V segments appeared in productive rearrangements either about 87% or about 30% of the time, which broadly matched IMGT annotations. The classifier was reported to diagnose cytomegalovirus status with high specificity and sensitivity in both the original cohort and the validation cohort. According to a later analysis, TCR association rates differed among HLA loci, with DRB1 alleles showing the most associated TCRs and HLA-C alleles showing the fewest. The presence/absence analyses assumed that sequencing depth was roughly uniform across donors, and that assumption may not be true.

The library was prepared using the immunoSEQ multiplex PCR assay. For the multiplex PCR, a mixture combining 60 forward primers for TCR Vbeta segments and 13 reverse primers for TCR Jbeta segments was used. The CDR3 region of rearranged TCR beta genes was amplified from genomic DNA by a multiplex PCR assay. On the Illumina HiSeq System, the amplified TCR beta libraries were sequenced as 87-base-pair reads. As for the original processing: A later analysis tallied roughly 78 million unique TCR beta chains across the 700 or so repertoires, and about 10 million of those chains were shared by two or more donors. A nearest-neighbor algorithm error-corrected the raw reads and collapsed the reads into unique sequences, merging closely related sequences to remove PCR and sequencing errors. Alignment of CDR3 sequences to IMGT reference sequences was used to assign V, D and J gene segments. For a sequence to be retained, a match of at least six nucleotides was required to both a V gene segment and a J gene segment. Rearrangements were classified as productive when the CDR3 lacked stop codons and remained in frame with V and J, and all other rearrangements were classified as non-productive. CDR3 was defined by IMGT convention, running from the second conserved V-encoded cysteine to the conserved J-encoded phenylalanine. The earlier analysis of 500 to 750 of the donors excluded any sequence lacking an unambiguous match to a single V gene segment. An earlier analysis of 587 of the donors classified V segments as functional when productive rearrangements were above 56.7% and as segregating when the standard deviation between donors was above 5%. To diagnose cytomegalovirus status from the catalog of TCR beta chain sequences, a statistical classification framework was built. A later analysis assigned V and J genes by comparing TCR nucleotide sequences with IMGT/GENE-DB human TR gene sequences. The TCRdist pipeline was used in a later analysis to assign CDR3 sequences and most-parsimonious VDJ recombination scenarios. In a later analysis, each TCR beta chain was defined by its CDR3 amino acid sequence together with its V-gene family, and reads without a unique V-gene family were excluded. In a later analysis, 450 to 600 highly shared, low-generation-probability nucleotide sequences were removed to address suspected cross-contamination and a sequencing artifact. A later analysis calculated a clonal expansion index for each public chain from normalized within-repertoire ranks of inferred template counts. Generation probabilities in a later analysis came from a VDJ recombination model fitted to out-of-frame rearrangements, and those results were checked against IGoR. In a later analysis, TCR-TCR, TCR-HLA and TCR-CMV co-occurrence was scored with hypergeometric tests, and a repertoire-size bias correction was applied to TCR pairs. False discovery rates were estimated in a later analysis by permuting HLA or CMV assignments 20 times. In a later analysis, co-occurring TCRs were grouped using DBSCAN, and TCRdist sequence similarity was added for clustering within HLA-allele-positive subsets. Co-occurrence clustering excluded repertoires with fewer than 30,000 or more than 120,000 public chains, plus five with anomalous nucleotide sharing. Here the immuneACCESS table is served through TCRdb, limited to in-frame sequences with V and J called. Missing clones are a known gap in these copies; in checked studies unresolved V genes cover under half, and the rest lacks a known reason. V and J calls and clone size are those listed in that table; D and trimming were worked out from the DNA. The sample table records about 25,000 clones; 60% to 80% of these occur just once. The ten biggest clones cover 4% to 5.5% of the sample.

The clonotype was recovered from a male donor in good health and CMV-seronegative. Recombination joined TRBV9 with TRBJ2-3, with 8 bases aligning to TRBD2. Sequencing used PBMCs. The DNA sequence is TGTGCCAGCAGCGGGGGGACTAGAGGCACGCAGTATTTT. It specifies CASSGGTRGTQYF.